The entry that follows covers one T cell receptor (beta chain) sequence. TCRdb's table, derived via immunoSEQ multiplex PCR, lists solely in-frame clones and lacks some. The sample has 200,000 to 250,000 clones, around 90% seen once. The V and J ends lost 4 bases and 0 bases respectively, with 14 bases between them. The CDR3 has 15 amino acids. The V gene's germline CDR1 is SGHRS and CDR2 YFSETQ. This specimen belongs to a study of blood T cell repertoires in COVID-19. Looking at the study overall: From the United States, Italy and Spain came samples of acute and convalescent COVID-19. In each case, the material was cDNA or gDNA derived from T cells, B-cell-depleted T cells, or PBMCs.

The study drew participants aged about 18 to 95 years from some 23 US areas. V and J are TRBV5-1 and TRBJ2-7; a weak D match, TRBD2 (6 bases). The TCR comes from a man between 25 and 39 years old who had been exposed to COVID-19. Sequenced: PBMCs or T cells enriched from blood (not recorded which). This CDR3 is CASSPGLVSSYEQYF. The CDR3 nucleotides are TGCGCCAGCAGCCCGGGACTCGTGAGCTCCTACGAGCAGTACTTC.